Each of the 20 T cell receptor beta chains below was sequenced from the same sample in a study of T cell responses to AZD1222 COVID-19 vaccine. TCRdb's copy holds only in-frame clones and misses some; the assay was immunoSEQ multiplex PCR. The sample includes 60,000 to 65,000 clones, 84% of them seen just once. This specimen consisted of peripheral blood, obtained on day 0 of AZD1222 vaccination. All receptors derive from an adult in good health.

The CDR3 DNA follows: TGTGCCAGCAGTTATTTAGGTAGCGCAGACTACGAGCAGTACTTC. This encodes CASSYLGSADYEQYF. V usage is TRBV6-2 or TRBV6-3 and J usage is TRBJ2-7, with D perhaps matching TRBD2 (5 bases). V was pared by 3 bases and J by 3 bases, with 15 bases between. The CDR3 spans 15 residues. Germline CDR1 reads MNHEY; CDR2 reads SVGEGT.

This clone appeared a single time. The chain employs TRBV6-5 and TRBJ1-5; D not certain. Trimming removed 6 bases from V and 2 bases from J, with 11 bases in between. The CDR3 has 14 amino acids. Germline CDR1 is MNHEY and CDR2 is SVGAGI. The CDR3 protein is CASSPGTRNQPQHF. As DNA, the CDR3 is TGTGCCAGCAGCCCGGGCACCCGCAATCAGCCCCAGCATTTT.

The chain recombines TRBV13 with TRBJ2-1; possible D gene TRBD1, 6 bases. Per germline, CDR1 PRHDT and CDR2 FYEKMQ (reference sequence). V was trimmed by 5 bases and J by 3 bases, leaving 14 bases between them. This CDR3 is 15 amino acids long. CDR3 sequence reads: CASSPRTARYNEQFF. The CDR3, as DNA: TGTGCCAGCAGCCCTAGGACAGCACGCTACAATGAGCAGTTCTTC.

This rearrangement joins TRBV5-6 to TRBJ1-1; D perhaps matches TRBD1 (5 bases). Per the germline V gene, CDR1 is SGHDT and CDR2 is YYEEEE. The CDR3 has 15 residues. V was clipped by 4 bases and J by 0 bases, with 13 bases between them. CDR3 nucleotide sequence: TGTGCCAGCAGCCGCGAGACAGCCGTGAACACTGAAGCTTTCTTT. Its translation: CASSRETAVNTEAFF. Variable domain in full (rest from reference TRBV5-6 and TRBJ1-1): DAGVTQSPTHLIKTRGQQVTLRCSPKSGHDTVSWYQQALGQGPQFIFQYYEEEERQRGNFPDRFSGHQFPNYSSELNVNALLLGDSALYLCASSRETAVNTEAFFGQGTRLTVV.

The count of this clone is one. The chain has TRBV19 and TRBJ2-1; D not resolved. CDR1 is LNHDA, CDR2 SQIVND, per germline (reference sequence). Trimming took off 3 bases at V and 0 bases at J, with 3 bases between the two ends. The CDR3 runs 13 residues. Here the CDR3 DNA reads TGTGCCAGTAGTATTAGCTCCTACAATGAGCAGTTCTTC. It translates to CASSISSYNEQFF. Drawing the rest from reference TRBV19 and TRBJ2-1, the complete variable domain is DGGITQSPKYLFRKEGQNVTLSCEQNLNHDAMYWYRQDPGQGLRLIYYSQIVNDFQKGDIAEGYSVSREKKESFPLTVTSAQKNPTAFYLCASSISSYNEQFFGPGTRLTVL.

DNA for the CDR3: TGTGCCAGAAGCGTCAAGGGGCCCGCGGGAGGCGGCTACACCTTC. As protein: CARSVKGPAGGGYTF. V is TRBV5-3 and J is TRBJ1-2, with D perhaps TRBD1 (5 bases). TRBV5-3 is flagged as an ORF with uncertain function. CDR3 length: 15 residues. Trimming shortened V by 4 bases and J by 8 bases, and 21 bases separated the two germline ends.

The V and J genes are TRBV6-5 and TRBJ2-7, with 7 bases matching TRBD2. The J segment lost 5 bases and the V segment lost 6 bases, leaving 10 bases of the junction unmatched. CDR1 MNHEY and CDR2 SVGAGI come from the germline V gene. The CDR3 totals 14 residues. CDR3 in amino acids: CASRGTGGIDEQYF. DNA of the CDR3: TGTGCCAGCAGGGGGACGGGGGGAATCGACGAGCAGTACTTC.

This chain links TRBV19 with TRBJ2-7; tentatively, D is TRBD1 (6 bases). This CDR3 comprises 12 residues. From germline, CDR1 is LNHDA and CDR2 SQIVND (reference sequence). Deletions cut 5 bases from V and 3 bases from J, with 8 bases between. The CDR3 DNA sequence: TGTGCCAGTAGTCCACAGGGCTACGAGCAGTACTTC. Translation: CASSPQGYEQYF.

This chain links TRBV6-5 with TRBJ2-1; 7 bases agree with TRBD2. The V segment lost 5 bases and the J segment 8 bases; nucleotides outside the gene matches: 3. This CDR3 region has 12 residues. Per the germline V gene, CDR1 is MNHEY and CDR2 is SVGAGI. CDR3 residues: CASSTLADEQFF. The CDR3, as DNA: TGTGCCAGCAGTACTCTAGCGGATGAGCAGTTCTTC.

The V and J genes are TRBV5-5 and TRBJ2-7; no clear D gene. Germline V gives CDR1 SGHKS, CDR2 YYEKEE (reference sequence). V was cut by 0 bases and J by 4 bases, with 14 bases left in between. This CDR3 has 15 residues. As DNA, the CDR3 is TGTGCCAGCAGCTTGGAGTGGCGGATCTCGTACGAGCAGTACTTC. Translated: CASSLEWRISYEQYF.

This chain connects TRBV4-3 to TRBJ1-2, with TRBD1 matching over 8 bases. The V and J ends lost 4 bases and 3 bases, in that order; junction bases with no gene match: 16. The CDR3 consists of 18 residues. CDR1 is LGHNA and CDR2 is YSLEER in the germline V gene. CDR3 bases: TGCGCCAGCAGCCCCCTCAGCACAGGGGGTCGGACTTACTATGGCTACACCTTC. Translated: CASSPLSTGGRTYYGYTF.

This clone appeared a single time. The chain couples TRBV5-8 to TRBJ2-3; D may be TRBD1 or TRBD2 (6 bases each). The V end lost 7 bases, the J end lost 4 bases, and 19 bases lay between the germline ends. This CDR3 region has 15 residues. Germline lookup yields CDR1 SGHTS and CDR2 YDEGEE. The CDR3 DNA sequence: TGTGCCAGCTGGGATTTTGGGGGGCACCCAGATACGCAGTATTTT. Amino acid sequence: CASWDFGGHPDTQYF.

The CDR3 DNA follows: TGTGCCAGCAGCGTGAGTCGGGACACTGAAGCTTTCTTT. As protein: CASSVSRDTEAFF. This rearrangement joins TRBV7-2 to TRBJ1-1; D unresolved. Trimming pared 5 bases from V and 3 bases from J, leaving 10 bases between. This CDR3 spans 13 amino acids. From germline, CDR1 is SGHTA and CDR2 FQGNSA.

The chain combines TRBV5-1 with TRBJ1-6; 9 nucleotides line up with TRBD1. CDR3 length: 15 amino acids. The V segment lost 0 bases and the J segment 9 bases; nucleotides outside the gene matches: 4. Germline loops: CDR1 SGHRS, CDR2 YFSETQ. The CDR3 loop reads CASSLAGTGTSPLHF. CDR3 sequence (DNA): TGCGCCAGCAGCTTGGCCGGGACAGGGACTTCACCCCTCCACTTT.

CDR3 region: CASTWGSSYEQYF. CDR3 DNA: TGTGCCAGCACGTGGGGGAGCTCCTACGAGCAGTACTTC. This rearrangement joins TRBV7-9 to TRBJ2-7; D is tentatively TRBD1 or TRBD2 (5 bases each). This CDR3 has 13 amino acids. Germline V gene sequence: CDR1 SEHNR, CDR2 FQNEAQ (reference sequence). V was pared by 7 bases and J by 0 bases, with 10 bases between.

The gene calls are TRBV6-1 and TRBJ1-2; D is ambiguous. This CDR3 spans 12 amino acids. The V gene lost 3 bases and the J gene lost 7 bases, with 9 bases spanning the gap. The germline CDR1 and CDR2 sequences are MNHNS and SASEGT. The CDR3 region has the DNA TGTGCCAGCAGTGAGGTTGTCGGTGGCTACACCTTC. Protein product: CASSEVVGGYTF.

The rearrangement links TRBV6-2 or TRBV6-3 to TRBJ2-5, with 8 bases aligning to TRBD1. The germline V gene has CDR1 MNHEY and CDR2 SVGEGT. CDR3 length equals 14 residues. The J segment lost 4 bases and the V segment lost 2 bases, leaving 3 bases of the junction unmatched. The CDR3 loop is CASSYGTGRETQYF. The CDR3 DNA is TGTGCCAGCAGTTACGGGACAGGTCGAGAGACCCAGTACTTC.

The J gene is TRBJ2-3, the V gene TRBV3-1 (or the pseudogene TRBV3-2); 11 bases map to TRBD2. Trimming at V came to 1 base and at J to 8 bases, leaving 8 bases not matched to a gene. The CDR3 length is 16 residues. Germline V gives CDR1 LGHDT, CDR2 YNNKEL (reference sequence). For the CDR3, the DNA is TGTGCCAGCAGCCAAGGTATAGCGGGGGGGCCGGCTACGCAGTATTTT. Its translation: CASSQGIAGGPATQYF.

The table lists this clone with a count of one. The CDR3 bases are TGCAGCGCTTCGCGGGACACCCGACTGTACTTC. This translates into CSASRDTRLYF. The chain recombines TRBV29-1 with TRBJ2-5; tentatively, D is TRBD1 or TRBD2 (6 bases each). The CDR3 sequence is 11 residues long. Germline CDR1 and CDR2: SQVTM and ANQGSEA. V was trimmed by 7 bases and J by 13 bases, leaving 19 bases between them.

The V gene is TRBV18, the J gene TRBJ2-5; the match to TRBD2 covers 9 bases. Germline V CDR1 and CDR2: KGHSH, LQKENI. With 2 bases clipped from V and 5 bases from J, the junction kept 9 bases outside the gene matches. The CDR3 runs 16 residues. CDR3 coding DNA: TGTGCCAGCTCACCATGGGCTAGCGGGGTTGCGGAGACCCAGTACTTC. It is translated as CASSPWASGVAETQYF.